A single T cell receptor beta chain is shown here with its context. This specimen belongs to a study of T cells expressing NK-cell markers. TCRdb re-analyzed the 5' RACE reads; it lists each CDR3 protein once, without DNA. This sample's table reports 550,000 to 600,000 distinct CDR3 sequences. Per germline, CDR1 MNHEY and CDR2 SVGAGI. CDR3 size: 14 residues. Specimen: blood T cells: a sorted CD56 or NKG2C T cell subset, CD4+ or CD8+ T cells, or bulk PBMC T cells (not recorded which). The TCR originated in a young man in good health. This rearrangement joins TRBV6-5 to TRBJ2-3. This chain's CDR3 is CASSSQGLRDTQYF.